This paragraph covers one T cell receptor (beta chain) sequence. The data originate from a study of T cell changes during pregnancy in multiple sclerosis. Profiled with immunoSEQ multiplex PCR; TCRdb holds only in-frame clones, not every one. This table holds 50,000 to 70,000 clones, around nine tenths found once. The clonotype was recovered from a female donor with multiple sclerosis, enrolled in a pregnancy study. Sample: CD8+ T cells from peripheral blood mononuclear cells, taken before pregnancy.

The CDR3 bases are TGTGCCAGCAGCCCCCACGCGAATGAGCAGTTCTTC. Its translation is CASSPHANEQFF. This chain links TRBV9 with TRBJ2-1; D uncertain. The CDR3 is made up of 12 amino acids. CDR1 and CDR2 from the germline V gene are SGDLS and YYNGEE. V lost 4 bases, J lost 7 bases, and 9 bases lay in between.